This TCR beta chain originates from a study of shared T cell receptors in the human thymus. TCRdb's table, derived via immunoSEQ multiplex PCR, lists solely in-frame clones and lacks some. Of 500,000 to 850,000 clones listed, more than 75% are singletons. CDR3 length: 17 amino acids. Trimming removed 4 bases from V and 0 bases from J, with 18 bases in between. CDR1 is LNHDA, CDR2 SQIVND, per germline (reference sequence). These sequences were also reported in another study, on human thymus T cells. As that study records: Surgeons resected thymus tissue during corrective heart surgery. Apparent bias marked the V and J gene usage of thymic and blood repertoires. As related research reported, thymic repertoires overlapped highly among unrelated individuals.

The sequencing sample was made of thymocytes. The J gene is TRBJ1-1, the V gene TRBV19; D not resolved. The clonotype comes from a boy younger than two with a congenital heart defect. CDR3 bases: TGTGCCAGTAGTACCACGCAGGAGGGTACCCTGAACACTGAAGCTTTCTTT. Protein: CASSTTQEGTLNTEAFF.